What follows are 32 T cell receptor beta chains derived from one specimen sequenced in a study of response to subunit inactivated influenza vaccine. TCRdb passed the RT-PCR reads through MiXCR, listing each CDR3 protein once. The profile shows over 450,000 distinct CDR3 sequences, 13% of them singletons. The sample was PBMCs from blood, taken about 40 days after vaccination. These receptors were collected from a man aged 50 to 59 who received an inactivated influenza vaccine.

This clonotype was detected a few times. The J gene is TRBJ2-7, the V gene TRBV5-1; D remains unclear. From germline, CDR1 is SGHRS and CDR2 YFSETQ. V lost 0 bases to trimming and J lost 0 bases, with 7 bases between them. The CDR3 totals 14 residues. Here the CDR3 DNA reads TGCGCCAGCAGCTTGGCCCATATCTCCTACGAGCAGTACTTC. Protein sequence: CASSLAHISYEQYF.

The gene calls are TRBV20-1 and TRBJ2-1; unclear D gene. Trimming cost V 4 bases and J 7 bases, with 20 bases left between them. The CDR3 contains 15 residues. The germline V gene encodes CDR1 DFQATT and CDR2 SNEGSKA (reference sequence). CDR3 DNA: TGCAGTGCTACAGAAGGAGCCCCACCGTGGAATGAGCAGTTCTTC. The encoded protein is CSATEGAPPWNEQFF.

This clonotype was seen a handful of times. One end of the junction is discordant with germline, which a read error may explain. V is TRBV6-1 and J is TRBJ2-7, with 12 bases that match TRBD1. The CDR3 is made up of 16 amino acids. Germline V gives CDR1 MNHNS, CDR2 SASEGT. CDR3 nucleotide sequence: TGTGCCAGCAGTCAAGCCTACGGGACAGGGGGCGGCGAGCAGTACTTC. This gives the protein CASSQAYGTGGGEQYF.

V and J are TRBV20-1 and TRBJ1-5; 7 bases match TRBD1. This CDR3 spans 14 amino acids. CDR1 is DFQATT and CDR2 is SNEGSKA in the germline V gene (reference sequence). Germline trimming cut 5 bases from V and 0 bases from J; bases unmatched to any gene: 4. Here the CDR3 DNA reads TGCAGTGCTGAGGACAGGAATAGCAATCAGCCCCAGCATTTT. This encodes CSAEDRNSNQPQHF.

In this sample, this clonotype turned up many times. In DNA, the CDR3 is TGTGCCAGCAGTCCCTGGGACGGGTACGAGCAGTACTTC. Amino acids: CASSPWDGYEQYF. V usage is TRBV27 and J usage is TRBJ2-7; the D call may be TRBD1 or TRBD2 (5 bases each). V was clipped by 5 bases and J by 4 bases, with 12 bases between them. CDR3 length: 13 amino acids. The V gene's germline CDR1 is MNHEY and CDR2 SMNVEV (reference sequence).

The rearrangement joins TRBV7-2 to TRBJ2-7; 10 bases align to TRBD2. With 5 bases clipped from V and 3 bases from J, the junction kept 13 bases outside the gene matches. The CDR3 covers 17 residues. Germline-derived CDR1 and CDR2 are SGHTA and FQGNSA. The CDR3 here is CASSPRTSGIYLYEQYF. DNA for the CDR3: TGTGCCAGCAGCCCCCGGACTAGCGGAATATACCTCTACGAGCAGTACTTC.

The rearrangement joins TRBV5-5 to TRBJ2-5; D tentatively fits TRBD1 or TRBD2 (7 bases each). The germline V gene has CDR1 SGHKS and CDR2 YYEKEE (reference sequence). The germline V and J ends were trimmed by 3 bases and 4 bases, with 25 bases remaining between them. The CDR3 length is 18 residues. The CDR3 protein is CASSSGWQGGMIGETQYF. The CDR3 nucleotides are TGTGCCAGCAGCTCGGGATGGCAGGGGGGGATGATAGGAGAGACCCAGTACTTC.

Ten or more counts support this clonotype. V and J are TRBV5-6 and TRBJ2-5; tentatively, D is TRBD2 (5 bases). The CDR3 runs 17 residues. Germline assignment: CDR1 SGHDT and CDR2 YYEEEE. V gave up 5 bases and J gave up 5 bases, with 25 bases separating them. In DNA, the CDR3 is TGTGCCAGCAGGACCTATCCCCAGGCAGACCGAGGGGAGACCCAGTACTTC. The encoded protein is CASRTYPQADRGETQYF.

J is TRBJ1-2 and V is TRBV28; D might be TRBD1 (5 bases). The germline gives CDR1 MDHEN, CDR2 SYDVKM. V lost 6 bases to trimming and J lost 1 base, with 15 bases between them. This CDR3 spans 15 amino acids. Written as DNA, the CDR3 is TGTGCCAGCAGGAGGGGAAGCTCCCGTAACTATGGCTACACCTTC. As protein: CASRRGSSRNYGYTF.

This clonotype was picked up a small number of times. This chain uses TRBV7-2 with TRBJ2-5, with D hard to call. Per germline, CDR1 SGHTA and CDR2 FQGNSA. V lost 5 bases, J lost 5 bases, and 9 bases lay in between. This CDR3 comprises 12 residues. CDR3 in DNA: TGTGCCAGCAGCCGACAATTGGAGACCCAGTACTTC. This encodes CASSRQLETQYF.

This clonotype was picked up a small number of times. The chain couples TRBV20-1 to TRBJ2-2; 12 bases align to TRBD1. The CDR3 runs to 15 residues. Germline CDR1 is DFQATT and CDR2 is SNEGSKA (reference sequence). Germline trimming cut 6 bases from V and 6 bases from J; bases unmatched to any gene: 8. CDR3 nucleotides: TGCAGTGCCTTAAGGGGACAGGGGGCGTCCGGGGAGCTGTTTTTT. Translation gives CSALRGQGASGELFF.

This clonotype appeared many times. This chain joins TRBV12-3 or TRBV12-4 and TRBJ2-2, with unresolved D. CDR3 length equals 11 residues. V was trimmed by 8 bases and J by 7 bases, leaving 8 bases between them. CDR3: CASYMNGELFF. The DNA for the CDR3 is TGTGCCAGCTACATGAACGGGGAGCTGTTTTTT.

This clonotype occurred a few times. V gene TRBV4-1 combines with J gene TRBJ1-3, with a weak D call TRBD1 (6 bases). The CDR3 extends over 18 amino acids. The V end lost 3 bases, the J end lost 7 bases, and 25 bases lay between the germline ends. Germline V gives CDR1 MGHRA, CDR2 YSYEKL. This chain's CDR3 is CASSQNQPGFGGRNTIYF. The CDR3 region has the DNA TGCGCCAGCAGCCAGAATCAACCAGGTTTTGGGGGCAGGAACACCATATATTTT.

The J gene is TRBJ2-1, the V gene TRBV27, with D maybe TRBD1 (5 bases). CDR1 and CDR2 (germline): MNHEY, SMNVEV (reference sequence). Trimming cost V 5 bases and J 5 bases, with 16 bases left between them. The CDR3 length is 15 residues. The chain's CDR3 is CASSGLRGGHNEQFF. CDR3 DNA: TGTGCCAGCAGTGGGTTAAGGGGCGGCCACAATGAGCAGTTCTTC.

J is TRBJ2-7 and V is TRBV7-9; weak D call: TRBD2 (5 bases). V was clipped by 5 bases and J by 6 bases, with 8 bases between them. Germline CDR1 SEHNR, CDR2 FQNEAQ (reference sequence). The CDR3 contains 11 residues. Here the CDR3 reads CASSPEVEQYF. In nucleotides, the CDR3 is TGTGCCAGCAGCCCGGAGGTCGAGCAGTACTTC.

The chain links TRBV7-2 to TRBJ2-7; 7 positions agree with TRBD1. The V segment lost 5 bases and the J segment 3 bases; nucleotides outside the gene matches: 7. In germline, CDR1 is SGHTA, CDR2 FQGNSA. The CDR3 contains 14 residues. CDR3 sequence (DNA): TGTGCCAGCAGCCAAGGGGGCGTTTTCTACGAGCAGTACTTC. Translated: CASSQGGVFYEQYF.

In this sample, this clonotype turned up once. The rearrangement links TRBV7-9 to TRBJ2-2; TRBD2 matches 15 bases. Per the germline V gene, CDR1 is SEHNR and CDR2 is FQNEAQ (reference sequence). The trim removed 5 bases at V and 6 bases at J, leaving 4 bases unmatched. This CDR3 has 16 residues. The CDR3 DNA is TGTGCCAGCAGCAAAGGACTAGCGGGAGGGGCCGGGGAGCTGTTTTTT. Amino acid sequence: CASSKGLAGGAGELFF. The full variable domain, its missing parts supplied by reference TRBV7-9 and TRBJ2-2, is DTGVSQNPRHKITKRGQNVTFRCDPISEHNRLYWYRQTLGQGPEFLTYFQNEAQLEKSRLLSDRFSAERPKGSFSTLEIQRTEQGDSAMYLCASSKGLAGGAGELFFGEGSRLTVL.

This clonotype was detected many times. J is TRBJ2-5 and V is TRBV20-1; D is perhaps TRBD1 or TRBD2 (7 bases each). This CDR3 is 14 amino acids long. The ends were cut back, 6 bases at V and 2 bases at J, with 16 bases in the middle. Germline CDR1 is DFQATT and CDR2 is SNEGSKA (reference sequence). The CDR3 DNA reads TGCAGTGCCGTCAGGGGGGGAACACAAGAGACCCAGTACTTC. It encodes CSAVRGGTQETQYF.

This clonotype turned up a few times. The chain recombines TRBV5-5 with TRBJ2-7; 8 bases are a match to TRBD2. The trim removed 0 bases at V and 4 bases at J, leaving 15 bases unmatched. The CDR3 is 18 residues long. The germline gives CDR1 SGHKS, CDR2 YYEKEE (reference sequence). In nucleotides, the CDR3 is TGTGCCAGCAGCTTGGAAGGTGGTCTAAGCGGGAGAAAGTACGAGCAGTACTTC. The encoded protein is CASSLEGGLSGRKYEQYF. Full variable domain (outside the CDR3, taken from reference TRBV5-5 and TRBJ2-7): DAGVTQSPTHLIKTRGQQVTLRCSPISGHKSVSWYQQVLGQGPQFIFQYYEKEERGRGNFPDRFSARQFPNYSSELNVNALLLGDSALYLCASSLEGGLSGRKYEQYFGPGTRLTVT.

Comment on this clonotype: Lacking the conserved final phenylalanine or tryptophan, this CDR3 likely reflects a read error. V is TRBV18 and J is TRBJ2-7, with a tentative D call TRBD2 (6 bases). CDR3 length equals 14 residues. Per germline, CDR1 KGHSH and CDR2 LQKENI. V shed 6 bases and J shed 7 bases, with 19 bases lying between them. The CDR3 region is CASSLGTPQGEQYL. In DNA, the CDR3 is TGTGCCAGCTCCCTCGGGACTCCTCAAGGGGAGCAGTACCTC.

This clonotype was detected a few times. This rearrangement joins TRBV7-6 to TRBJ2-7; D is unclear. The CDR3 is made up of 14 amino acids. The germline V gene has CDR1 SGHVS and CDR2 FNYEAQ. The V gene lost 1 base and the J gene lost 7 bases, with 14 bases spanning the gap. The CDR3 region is CASSLEVGGREQYF. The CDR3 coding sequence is TGTGCCAGCAGCTTAGAAGTTGGCGGTCGGGAGCAGTACTTC.

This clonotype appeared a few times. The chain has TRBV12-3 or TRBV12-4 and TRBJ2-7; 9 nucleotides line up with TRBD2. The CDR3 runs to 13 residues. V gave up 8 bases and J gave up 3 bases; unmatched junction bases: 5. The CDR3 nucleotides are TGTGCCAGCTCGCGGGAGGGTGGCTACGAGCAGTACTTC. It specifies CASSREGGYEQYF.

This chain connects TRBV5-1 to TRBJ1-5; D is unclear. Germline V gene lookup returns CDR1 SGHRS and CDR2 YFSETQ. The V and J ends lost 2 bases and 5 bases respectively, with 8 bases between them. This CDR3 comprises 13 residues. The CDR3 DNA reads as TGCGCCAGCAGCTTCTCCTGGGATCAGCCCCAGCATTTT. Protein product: CASSFSWDQPQHF.

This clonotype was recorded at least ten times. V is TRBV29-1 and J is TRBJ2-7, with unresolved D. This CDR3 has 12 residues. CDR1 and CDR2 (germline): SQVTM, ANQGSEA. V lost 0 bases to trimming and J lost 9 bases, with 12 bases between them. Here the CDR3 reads CSVEDPKAGQYF. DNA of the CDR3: TGCAGCGTTGAAGATCCTAAGGCAGGGCAGTACTTC.

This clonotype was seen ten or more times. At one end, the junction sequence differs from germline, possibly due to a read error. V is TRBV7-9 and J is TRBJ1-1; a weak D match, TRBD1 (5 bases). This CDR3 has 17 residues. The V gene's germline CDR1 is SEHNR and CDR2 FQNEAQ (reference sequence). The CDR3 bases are TGTGCCAGCAGCTCGGGGCTCAGGGATCAGACGAACGCTGAAGCTTTCTTT. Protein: CASSSGLRDQTNAEAFF.

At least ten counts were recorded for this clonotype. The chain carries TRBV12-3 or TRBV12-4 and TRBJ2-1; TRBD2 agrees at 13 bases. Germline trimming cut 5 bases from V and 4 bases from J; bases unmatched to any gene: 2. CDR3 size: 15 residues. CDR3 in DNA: TGTGCCAGCAGTATGGGACTAGCGGGATACAATGAGCAGTTCTTC. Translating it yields CASSMGLAGYNEQFF.

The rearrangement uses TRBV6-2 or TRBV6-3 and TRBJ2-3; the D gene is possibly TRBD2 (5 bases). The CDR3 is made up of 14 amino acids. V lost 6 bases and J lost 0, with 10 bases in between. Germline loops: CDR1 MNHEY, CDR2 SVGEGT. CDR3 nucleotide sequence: TGTGCCAGCAGGGTTAGCGCCAGCACAGATACGCAGTATTTT. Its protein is CASRVSASTDTQYF.

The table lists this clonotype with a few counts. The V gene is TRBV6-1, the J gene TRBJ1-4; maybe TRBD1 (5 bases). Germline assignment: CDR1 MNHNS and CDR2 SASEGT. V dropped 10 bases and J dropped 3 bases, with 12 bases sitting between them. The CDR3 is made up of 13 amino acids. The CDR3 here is CATQTGPNEKLFF. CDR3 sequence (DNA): TGTGCCACCCAGACGGGGCCTAATGAAAAACTGTTTTTT.

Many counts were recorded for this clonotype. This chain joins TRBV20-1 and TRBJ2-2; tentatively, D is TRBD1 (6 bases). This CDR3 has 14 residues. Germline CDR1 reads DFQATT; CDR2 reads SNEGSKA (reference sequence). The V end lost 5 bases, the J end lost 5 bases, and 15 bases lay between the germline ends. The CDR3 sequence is CSAFQQGGTGELFF. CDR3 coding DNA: TGCAGTGCTTTCCAACAGGGTGGAACCGGGGAGCTGTTTTTT.

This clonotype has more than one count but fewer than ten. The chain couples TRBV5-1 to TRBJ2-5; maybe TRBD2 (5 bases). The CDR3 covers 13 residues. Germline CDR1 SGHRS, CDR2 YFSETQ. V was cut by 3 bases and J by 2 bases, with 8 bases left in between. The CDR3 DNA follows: TGCGCCAGCAGCTCGGGGTGGCAAGAGACCCAGTACTTC. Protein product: CASSSGWQETQYF.

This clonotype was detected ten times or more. CDR3 residues: CSARDPRQGTEAFF. In DNA, the CDR3 is TGCAGTGCTAGAGATCCGAGACAGGGGACTGAAGCTTTCTTT. V and J are TRBV20-1 and TRBJ1-1, with 8 bases matching TRBD1. CDR1 is DFQATT, CDR2 SNEGSKA, per germline (reference sequence). Germline trimming cut 0 bases from V and 5 bases from J; bases unmatched to any gene: 5. The CDR3 length is 14 residues.

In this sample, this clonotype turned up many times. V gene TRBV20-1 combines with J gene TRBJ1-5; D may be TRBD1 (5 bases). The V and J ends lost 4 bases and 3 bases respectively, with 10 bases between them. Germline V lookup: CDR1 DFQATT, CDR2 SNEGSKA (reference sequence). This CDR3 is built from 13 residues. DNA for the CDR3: TGCAGTGCTACCCGACAGCCCAATCAGCCCCAGCATTTT. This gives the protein CSATRQPNQPQHF.